This T cell receptor (beta chain) came from a study of T cell responses to AZD1222 COVID-19 vaccine. Overall study results and limits: When two AZD1222 doses had been given, Spike-specific TCR breadth and depth rose.

The data were produced by immunoSEQ multiplex PCR, yet TCRdb's version contains in-frame clones alone and is incomplete. Among about 49,000 clones listed, 60% to 85% were seen once. J lost 1 base, V lost 3 bases, and 8 bases had no gene match. The CDR3 totals 16 residues. Germline V CDR1 and CDR2: WNHNN, SYGVQD (reference sequence). In the case of this clone: Antigen: not known.

This sequence originates from an adult in good health. The specimen was peripheral blood, collected on day 0 of AZD1222 vaccination. This chain uses TRBV10-1 with TRBJ2-7; 8 bases line up with TRBD1. The DNA for the CDR3 is TGCGCCAGCAGTGACCTACGGACAGGGTTATCCTACGAGCAGTACTTC. Translating gives CASSDLRTGLSYEQYF.